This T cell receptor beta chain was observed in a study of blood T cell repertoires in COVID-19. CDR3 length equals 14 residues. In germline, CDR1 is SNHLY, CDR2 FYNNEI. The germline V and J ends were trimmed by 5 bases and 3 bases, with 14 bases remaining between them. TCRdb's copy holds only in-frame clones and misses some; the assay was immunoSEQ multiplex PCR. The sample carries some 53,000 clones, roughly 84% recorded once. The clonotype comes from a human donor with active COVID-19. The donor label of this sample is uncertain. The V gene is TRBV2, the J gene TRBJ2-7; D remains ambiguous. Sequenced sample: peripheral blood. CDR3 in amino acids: CASSHTELLYEQYF. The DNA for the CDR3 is TGTGCCAGCAGTCACACAGAGTTACTCTACGAGCAGTACTTC.